The 29 T cell receptor beta chains reported below all come from one sample, sequenced in a study of shared clonotypes between healthy human individuals. Measured with immunoSEQ multiplex PCR; TCRdb has only the in-frame clones, and not every one. The repertoire holds some 2,500,000 clones, 92% seen once, with more than 0.35% in the top ten. Sequencing used naive CD4+ T cells from PBMCs. The subset denotes: CD45RA+ positively selected. These receptor sequences come from a man aged 18 to 29 in good health. Some clones in this sample may be carry-over from other donors' samples.

A note on this clone: Other DNA variants within this sample encode the same CDR3. V and J are TRBV5-1 and TRBJ1-1, with D perhaps TRBD1 (5 bases). Between the trimmed V and J ends, which lost 2 bases and 3 bases, there was a span of 11 bases. The CDR3 is made up of 14 amino acids. Germline assignment: CDR1 SGHRS and CDR2 YFSETQ. The CDR3 DNA reads TGCGCCAGCAGCTTTTCCGTAGGGGACACTGAAGCTTTCTTT. The encoded protein is CASSFSVGDTEAFF.

V gene TRBV5-4 combines with J gene TRBJ2-5; 8 bases are shared with TRBD2. The CDR3 extends over 13 amino acids. Trimming cost V 3 bases and J 3 bases; bases outside gene matches: 1. Germline V CDR1 and CDR2: SGHNT, YYREEE (reference sequence). The DNA of the CDR3 is TGTGCCAGCAGCTCGGGGGGGAAAGAGACCCAGTACTTC. This translates into CASSSGGKETQYF.

The chain uses TRBV2 and TRBJ1-1; D uncertain. This CDR3 contains 13 residues. The V gene lost 8 bases and the J gene lost 4 bases, with 14 bases spanning the gap. Germline V gene lookup returns CDR1 SNHLY and CDR2 FYNNEI. The CDR3 loop is CASCLAGGTEAFF. CDR3 nucleotide sequence: TGTGCCAGCTGCCTGGCGGGCGGCACTGAAGCTTTCTTT. Full variable domain (remainder filled in from reference TRBV2 and TRBJ1-1): EPEVTQTPSHQVTQMGQEVILRCVPISNHLYFYWYRQILGQKVEFLVSFYNNEISEKSEIFDDQFSVERPDGSNFTLKIRSTKLEDSAMYFCASCLAGGTEAFFGQGTRLTVV.

This clone was seen a few times. The gene calls are TRBV2 and TRBJ1-3; 7 bases are shared with TRBD1. Germline assignment: CDR1 SNHLY and CDR2 FYNNEI. The V segment lost 6 bases and the J segment 0 bases; nucleotides outside the gene matches: 5. The CDR3 has 15 residues. The CDR3 nucleotides are TGTGCCAGCAGGGACCACAGGGGCTCTGGAAACACCATATATTTT. It codes for CASRDHRGSGNTIYF.

J is TRBJ2-7 and V is TRBV11-2; 7 bases align to TRBD2. CDR3 size: 13 residues. V shed 3 bases and J 2 bases; nucleotides not matched to a gene: 1. CDR1 is SGHAT and CDR2 is FQNNGV in the germline V gene. The chain's CDR3 is CASSFGLAYEQYF. Written as DNA, the CDR3 is TGTGCCAGCAGCTTTGGACTAGCCTACGAGCAGTACTTC.

This chain links TRBV18 with TRBJ1-2; no clear D. The germline V and J ends were trimmed by 3 bases and 8 bases, with 16 bases remaining between them. Germline CDR1 reads KGHSH; CDR2 reads LQKENI. The CDR3 extends over 14 amino acids. DNA of the CDR3: TGTGCCAGCTCACCTCAGGAAAGGAACTTCGGCTACACCTTC. The encoded protein is CASSPQERNFGYTF.

Turning to this clone: The sample contains more than one DNA sequence encoding this CDR3. The chain couples TRBV20-1 to TRBJ1-2; 10 bases map to TRBD1. The V gene's germline CDR1 is DFQATT and CDR2 SNEGSKA (reference sequence). V dropped 3 bases and J dropped 8; count of bases not matched to a gene: 0. CDR3 length: 11 amino acids. The CDR3 DNA reads as TGCAGTGCTAGGGACAGGGGGGGCTACACCTTC. Translating it yields CSARDRGGYTF.

The chain employs TRBV28 and TRBJ1-1; D remains unclear. The CDR3 extends over 17 amino acids. Germline V gives CDR1 MDHEN, CDR2 SYDVKM. With 5 bases removed from V and 5 bases from J, the gap between germline ends came to 24 bases. CDR3 DNA sequence: TGTGCCAGCAGTCCCCGCGGCTTTCAGCCCCCGGGGACTGAAGCTTTCTTT. This encodes CASSPRGFQPPGTEAFF. Filled out from reference TRBV28 and TRBJ1-1, the complete variable domain reads DVKVTQSSRYLVKRTGEKVFLECVQDMDHENMFWYRQDPGLGLRLIYFSYDVKMKEKGDIPEGYSVSREKKERFSLILESASTNQTSMYLCASSPRGFQPPGTEAFFGQGTRLTVV.

The chain combines TRBV4-3 with TRBJ1-2; D uncertain. Deletions cut 2 bases from V and 0 bases from J, with 13 bases between. Germline V gene lookup returns CDR1 LGHNA and CDR2 YSLEER. The CDR3 is made up of 16 amino acids. CDR3 DNA: TGCGCCAGCAGCCAATCCCACCACGGGGCTAACTATGGCTACACCTTC. Its protein product is CASSQSHHGANYGYTF.

V gene TRBV5-1 combines with J gene TRBJ2-6; D is perhaps TRBD2 (7 bases). Germline V CDR1 and CDR2: SGHRS, YFSETQ. This CDR3 comprises 18 residues. V lost 3 bases and J lost 0, with 16 bases in between. CDR3: CASSSRAGDYSGANVLTF. The CDR3 DNA reads TGCGCCAGCAGCTCCAGGGCAGGGGACTACTCTGGGGCCAACGTCCTGACTTTC.

This clone was recorded only once. The V and J genes are TRBV29-1 and TRBJ2-5; possible D gene TRBD1, 6 bases. This CDR3 region has 14 residues. Trimming cost V 4 bases and J 5 bases, with 17 bases left between them. Germline V gives CDR1 SQVTM, CDR2 ANQGSEA. CDR3 amino acids: CSVVSSGVGETQYF. The CDR3 DNA follows: TGCAGCGTTGTATCTTCAGGGGTAGGCGAGACCCAGTACTTC.

In the case of this clone: One end of the junction varies from germline; a read error may be responsible. The CDR3 reads CASTPRVGGRWIF. DNA for the CDR3: TGTGCCAGCACCCCGAGGGTGGGTGGCAGGTGGATTTTC. This sequence joins TRBV28 and TRBJ1-2; D gene unclear. The CDR3 contains 13 residues. The germline V gene encodes CDR1 MDHEN and CDR2 SYDVKM.

On this clone: The same CDR3 arises from other DNA sequences in this sample as well. The chain couples TRBV5-1 to TRBJ1-1, with unresolved D. Germline V gives CDR1 SGHRS, CDR2 YFSETQ. The CDR3 runs to 13 residues. V lost 4 bases and J 0 bases, leaving 7 bases between the germline ends. CDR3 sequence: CASSPQMNTEAFF. Written as DNA, the CDR3 is TGCGCCAGCAGCCCGCAAATGAACACTGAAGCTTTCTTT.

The chain has TRBV28 and TRBJ2-7; perhaps TRBD1 as D (6 bases). Germline CDR1 MDHEN, CDR2 SYDVKM. The CDR3 length is 14 residues. Trimming shortened V by 4 bases and J by 3 bases, and 13 bases separated the two germline ends. Here the CDR3 reads CASSSGQSHYEQYF. The CDR3, as DNA: TGTGCCAGCAGTTCCGGACAGAGCCACTACGAGCAGTACTTC.

The rearrangement links TRBV15 to TRBJ2-1; D uncertain. Germline V gene sequence: CDR1 LNHNV, CDR2 YYDKDF (reference sequence). The CDR3 has 11 amino acids. The V gene lost 5 bases and the J gene lost 10 bases, with 9 bases spanning the gap. The CDR3 DNA reads as TGTGCCACCAGCCCCCCGCAAGAGCAGTTCTTC. This sequence encodes CATSPPQEQFF.

The V gene is TRBV11-2, the J gene TRBJ2-3, with D hard to call. The CDR3 is 16 amino acids. V shed 7 bases and J shed 0 bases, with 17 bases lying between them. Germline values: CDR1 SGHAT, CDR2 FQNNGV. This CDR3 reads CASTSRGSLSTDTQYF. In DNA, the CDR3 is TGTGCCAGCACCAGTCGCGGCAGCTTGAGCACAGATACGCAGTATTTT.

The genes are TRBV5-6 and TRBJ1-5; 7 bases are shared with TRBD1. The V gene end was trimmed by 3 bases and the J gene end by 2 bases; junction bases not matched to a gene: 11. Per germline, CDR1 SGHDT and CDR2 YYEEEE. This CDR3 is 17 amino acids long. CDR3 sequence: CASSSTGEPWGNQPQHF. The CDR3, as DNA: TGTGCCAGCAGCTCTACAGGGGAGCCTTGGGGCAATCAGCCCCAGCATTTT.

The genes are TRBV28 and TRBJ2-7, with TRBD2 identical over 10 bases. The CDR3 is made up of 14 amino acids. V was pared by 4 bases and J by 3 bases, with 3 bases of the junction left unmatched. Germline values: CDR1 MDHEN, CDR2 SYDVKM. The CDR3 region is CASSSWTSGYEQYF. CDR3 coding DNA: TGTGCCAGCAGTTCCTGGACTAGCGGCTACGAGCAGTACTTC. Using reference TRBV28 and TRBJ2-7 for the parts outside the CDR3, the full variable domain is DVKVTQSSRYLVKRTGEKVFLECVQDMDHENMFWYRQDPGLGLRLIYFSYDVKMKEKGDIPEGYSVSREKKERFSLILESASTNQTSMYLCASSSWTSGYEQYFGPGTRLTVT.

The chain carries TRBV6-5 and TRBJ2-7; D unclear. V dropped 4 bases and J dropped 6 bases, with 16 bases sitting between them. The CDR3 is 14 amino acids. Germline V gene sequence: CDR1 MNHEY, CDR2 SVGAGI. The CDR3 reads CASSWAASTLEQYF. CDR3 nucleotides: TGTGCCAGCAGTTGGGCAGCATCCACTCTCGAGCAGTACTTC.

The rearrangement links TRBV28 to TRBJ2-5; D assignment may be TRBD1 or TRBD2 (5 bases each). Near its end, the DNA agrees better with TRBJ2-7, so the J call may be wrong. This CDR3 comprises 12 residues. CDR1 is MDHEN, CDR2 SYDVKM, per germline. The CDR3 protein is CASMARENEQYF. The CDR3 DNA sequence: TGTGCCAGCATGGCCAGGGAGAACGAGCAGTACTTC.

The chain employs TRBV6-1 and TRBJ2-2, with D uncertain. The CDR3 extends over 13 amino acids. The germline gives CDR1 MNHNS, CDR2 SASEGT. With 7 bases removed from V and 0 bases from J, the gap between germline ends came to 6 bases. The CDR3 sequence: CASINPNTGELFF. The CDR3 DNA sequence: TGTGCCAGCATCAATCCGAACACCGGGGAGCTGTTTTTT.

The chain is built from TRBV6-1 and TRBJ2-1; D is uncertain. Germline V gene sequence: CDR1 MNHNS, CDR2 SASEGT. This CDR3 spans 17 amino acids. The V gene lost 2 bases and the J gene lost 4 bases, with 18 bases spanning the gap. The CDR3 region is CASSEPPRYLRYNEQFF. CDR3 coding DNA: TGTGCCAGCAGTGAACCTCCTCGGTATCTACGATACAATGAGCAGTTCTTC.

This sequence joins TRBV5-1 and TRBJ2-2; no clear D. Germline-derived CDR1 and CDR2 are SGHRS and YFSETQ. The CDR3 covers 14 residues. V lost 6 bases, J lost 1 base, and 10 bases lay in between. The CDR3 sequence is CASTFLGNTGELFF. CDR3 coding DNA: TGCGCCAGCACATTTTTGGGGAACACCGGGGAGCTGTTTTTT.

This clone has just one count. This chain connects TRBV7-2 to TRBJ2-1; 9 nucleotides line up with TRBD2. Germline V gene lookup returns CDR1 SGHTA and CDR2 FQGNSA. V gave up 5 bases and J gave up 8 bases; unmatched junction bases: 4. The length of the CDR3 is 13 residues. The CDR3 loop is CASSPSGAYEQFF. In DNA, the CDR3 is TGTGCCAGCAGCCCTAGCGGGGCGTATGAGCAGTTCTTC.

The J gene is TRBJ2-1, the V gene TRBV2, with 14 bases fitting TRBD2. This CDR3 is built from 14 residues. The germline V gene has CDR1 SNHLY and CDR2 FYNNEI. V was pared by 4 bases and J by 14 bases, with 7 bases of the junction left unmatched. The CDR3 spells CASSGGLAGASEFF. Written as DNA, the CDR3 is TGTGCCAGCAGTGGGGGACTAGCGGGAGCGTCGGAGTTCTTC.

The chain joins TRBV4-2 to TRBJ2-7, with D perhaps TRBD1 (5 bases). Trimming took 3 bases from V and 1 from J, leaving 10 bases between them. The CDR3 extends over 14 amino acids. Looked up from germline, CDR1 is LGHNA and CDR2 is YNFKEQ. The CDR3 spells CASSQGHNSYEQYF. Here the CDR3 DNA reads TGTGCCAGCAGCCAGGGGCACAATTCCTACGAGCAGTACTTC.

This rearrangement joins TRBV4-2 to TRBJ2-3; D is perhaps TRBD2 (5 bases). Trimming took 4 bases from V and 1 from J, leaving 12 bases between them. This CDR3 contains 15 residues. Germline V gene sequence: CDR1 LGHNA, CDR2 YNFKEQ. The CDR3 is CASSPYLGGTDTQYF. For the CDR3, the DNA is TGTGCCAGCAGCCCGTACTTGGGAGGCACAGATACGCAGTATTTT.

This sequence joins TRBV29-1 and TRBJ2-1, with D tentatively TRBD2 (7 bases). Germline lookup yields CDR1 SQVTM and CDR2 ANQGSEA. With 7 bases removed from V and 7 bases from J, the gap between germline ends came to 14 bases. The CDR3 length is 12 residues. CDR3 protein: CSGKRGGNEQFF. DNA of the CDR3: TGCAGCGGGAAAAGGGGGGGGAATGAGCAGTTCTTC.

This chain links TRBV11-2 with TRBJ1-1; maybe TRBD1 (5 bases). Germline CDR1 is SGHAT and CDR2 is FQNNGV. This CDR3 region has 16 residues. With 0 bases removed from V and 1 base from J, the gap between germline ends came to 12 bases. CDR3 residues: CASSLEVRVPNTEAFF. Written as DNA, the CDR3 is TGTGCCAGCAGCTTAGAGGTCAGGGTACCGAACACTGAAGCTTTCTTT.